This TCR beta chain originates from a study of T cell responses to AZD1222 COVID-19 vaccine. Study-wide context: The study pooled second doses at about 4 or about 12 weeks.

The study's findings and limits: Donors were mostly white British, more females; clonal diversity possibly underestimated. Baseline seropositives among AZD1222 recipients totaled only five to seven. A reported finding is that nearly half of spike-specific TCRs target unmutated variant regions.

The germline CDR1 and CDR2 sequences are SGHRS and YFSETQ. Deletions cut 6 bases from V and 1 base from J, with 13 bases between. The CDR3 spans 14 residues. Method: immunoSEQ multiplex PCR; TCRdb's copy keeps in-frame clones and lacks some. The sample yields approximately 200,000 clones, almost 90% seen once. Of note for this clone: Its antigen is unidentified.

The V call is TRBV5-1, the J call TRBJ2-5; a possible D gene is TRBD2 (7 bases). Sequenced here: peripheral blood, sampled on day 0 of AZD1222 vaccination. The receptor's source is an adult in good health. CDR3 in DNA: TGCGCCAGCAATAGGGGGGGGGCCCAAGAGACCCAGTACTTC. Its translation: CASNRGGAQETQYF.